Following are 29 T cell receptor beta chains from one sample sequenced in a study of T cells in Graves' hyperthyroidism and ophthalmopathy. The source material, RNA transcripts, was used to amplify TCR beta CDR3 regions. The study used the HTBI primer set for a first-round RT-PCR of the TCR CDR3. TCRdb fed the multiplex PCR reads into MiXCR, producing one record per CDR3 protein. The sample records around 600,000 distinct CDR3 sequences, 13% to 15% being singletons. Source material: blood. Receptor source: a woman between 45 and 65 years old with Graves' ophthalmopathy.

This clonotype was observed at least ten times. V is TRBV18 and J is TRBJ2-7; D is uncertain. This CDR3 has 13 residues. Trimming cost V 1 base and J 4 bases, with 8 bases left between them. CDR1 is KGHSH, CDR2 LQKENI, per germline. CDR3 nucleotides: TGTGCCAGCTCACCACGTCGGTCGTACGAGCAGTACTTC. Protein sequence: CASSPRRSYEQYF.

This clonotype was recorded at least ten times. CDR3 nucleotides: TGCAGCGTTGCCCGGACAGTATCTGGCTACACCTTC. Its protein product is CSVARTVSGYTF. The chain is built from TRBV29-1 and TRBJ1-2; D is possibly TRBD1 (6 bases). Per the germline V gene, CDR1 is SQVTM and CDR2 is ANQGSEA. The CDR3 covers 12 residues. V was shortened by 4 bases and J by 7 bases, with 13 bases between the two germline ends.

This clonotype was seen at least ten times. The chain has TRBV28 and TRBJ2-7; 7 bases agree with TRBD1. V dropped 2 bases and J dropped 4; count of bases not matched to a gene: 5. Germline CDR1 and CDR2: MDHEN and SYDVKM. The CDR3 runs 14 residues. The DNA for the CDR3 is TGTGCCAGCAGTTTAATAGACAGGGCATACGAGCAGTACTTC. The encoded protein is CASSLIDRAYEQYF.

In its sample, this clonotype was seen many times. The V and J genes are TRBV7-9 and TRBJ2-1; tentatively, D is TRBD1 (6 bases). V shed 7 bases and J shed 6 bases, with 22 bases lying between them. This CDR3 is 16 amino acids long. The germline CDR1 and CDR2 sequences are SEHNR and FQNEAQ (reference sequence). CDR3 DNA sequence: TGTGCCAGCACTAGGTCGGATCCGGGACATCTCAATGAGCAGTTCTTC. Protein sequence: CASTRSDPGHLNEQFF.

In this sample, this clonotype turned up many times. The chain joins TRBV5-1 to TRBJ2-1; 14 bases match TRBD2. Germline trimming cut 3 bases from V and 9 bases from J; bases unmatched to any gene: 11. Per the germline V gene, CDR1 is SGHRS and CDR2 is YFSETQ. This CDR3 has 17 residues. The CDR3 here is CASSSGLAGASYGEQFF. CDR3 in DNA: TGCGCCAGCAGCTCGGGACTAGCGGGAGCATCGTATGGTGAGCAGTTCTTC. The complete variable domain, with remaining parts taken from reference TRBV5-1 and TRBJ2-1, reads KAGVTQTPRYLIKTRGQQVTLSCSPISGHRSVSWYQQTPGQGLQFLFEYFSETQRNKGNFPGRFSGRQFSNSRSEMNVSTLELGDSALYLCASSSGLAGASYGEQFFGPGTRLTVL.

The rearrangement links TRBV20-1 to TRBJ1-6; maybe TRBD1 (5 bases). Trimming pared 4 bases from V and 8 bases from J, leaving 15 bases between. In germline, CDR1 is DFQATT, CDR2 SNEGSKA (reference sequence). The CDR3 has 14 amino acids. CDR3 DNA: TGCAGTGCTAACCGGGCAGGGAGGGATTCACCCCTCCACTTT. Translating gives CSANRAGRDSPLHF.

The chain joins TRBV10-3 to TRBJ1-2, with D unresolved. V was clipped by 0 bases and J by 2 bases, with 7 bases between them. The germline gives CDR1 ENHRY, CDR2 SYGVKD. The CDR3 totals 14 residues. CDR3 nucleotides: TGTGCCATCAGTGAGTCGGTGACAAACTATGGCTACACCTTC. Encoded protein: CAISESVTNYGYTF.

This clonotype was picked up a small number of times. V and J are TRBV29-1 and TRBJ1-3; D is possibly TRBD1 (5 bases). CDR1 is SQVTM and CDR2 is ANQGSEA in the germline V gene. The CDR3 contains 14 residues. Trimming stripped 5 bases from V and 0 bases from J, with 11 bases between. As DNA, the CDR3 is TGCAGCGTTATCAGGGCAAACTCTGGAAACACCATATATTTT. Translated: CSVIRANSGNTIYF.

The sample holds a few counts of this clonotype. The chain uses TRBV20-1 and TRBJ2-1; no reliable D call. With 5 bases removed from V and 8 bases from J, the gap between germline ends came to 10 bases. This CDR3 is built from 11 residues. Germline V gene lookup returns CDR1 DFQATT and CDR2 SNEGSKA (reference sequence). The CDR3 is CSAAPGHEQFF. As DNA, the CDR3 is TGCAGTGCTGCCCCGGGCCATGAGCAGTTCTTC.

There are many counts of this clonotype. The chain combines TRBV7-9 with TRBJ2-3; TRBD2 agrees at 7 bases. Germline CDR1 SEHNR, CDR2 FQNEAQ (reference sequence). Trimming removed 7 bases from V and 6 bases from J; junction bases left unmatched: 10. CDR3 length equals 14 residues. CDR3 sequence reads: CASKKRLASDTQYF. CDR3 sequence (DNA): TGTGCCAGCAAGAAAAGACTAGCAAGTGATACGCAGTATTTT.

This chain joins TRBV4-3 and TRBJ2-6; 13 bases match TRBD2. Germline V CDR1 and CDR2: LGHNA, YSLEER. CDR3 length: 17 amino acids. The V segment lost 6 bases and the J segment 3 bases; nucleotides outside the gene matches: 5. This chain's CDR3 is CASSQTSGRVGANVLTF. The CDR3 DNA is TGCGCCAGCAGTCAAACTAGCGGGAGGGTTGGGGCCAACGTCCTGACTTTC.

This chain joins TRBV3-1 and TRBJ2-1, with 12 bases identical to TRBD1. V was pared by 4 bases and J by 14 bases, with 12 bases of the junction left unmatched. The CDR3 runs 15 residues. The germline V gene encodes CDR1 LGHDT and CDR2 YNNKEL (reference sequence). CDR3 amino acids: CASSRRDRGRRPKFF. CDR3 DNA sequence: TGTGCCAGCAGCCGCCGGGACAGGGGGCGACGCCCTAAGTTCTTC.

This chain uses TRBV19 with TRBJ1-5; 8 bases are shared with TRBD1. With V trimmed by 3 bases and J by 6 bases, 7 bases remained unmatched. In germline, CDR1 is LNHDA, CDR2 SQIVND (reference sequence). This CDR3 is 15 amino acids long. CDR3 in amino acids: CASSIGGQVSQPQHF. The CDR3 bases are TGTGCCAGTAGTATTGGGGGACAGGTCAGTCAGCCCCAGCATTTT.

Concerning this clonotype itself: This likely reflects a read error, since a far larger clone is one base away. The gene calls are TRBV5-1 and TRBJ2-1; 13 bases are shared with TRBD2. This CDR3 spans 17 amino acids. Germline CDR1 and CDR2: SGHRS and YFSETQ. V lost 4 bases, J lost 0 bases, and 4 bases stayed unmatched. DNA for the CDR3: TGCGCCAGCAGCCCGGGACTAGCGGGGAACTCCTACAATGAGCAGTTCTTC. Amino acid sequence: CASSPGLAGNSYNEQFF.

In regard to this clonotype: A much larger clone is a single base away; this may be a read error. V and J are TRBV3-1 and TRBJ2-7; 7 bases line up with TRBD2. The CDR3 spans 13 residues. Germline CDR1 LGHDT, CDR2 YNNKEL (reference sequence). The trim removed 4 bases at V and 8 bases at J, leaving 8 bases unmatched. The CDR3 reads CASSRGGLSKQYF. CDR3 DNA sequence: TGTGCCAGCAGCCGGGGGGGGTTGAGTAAGCAGTACTTC.

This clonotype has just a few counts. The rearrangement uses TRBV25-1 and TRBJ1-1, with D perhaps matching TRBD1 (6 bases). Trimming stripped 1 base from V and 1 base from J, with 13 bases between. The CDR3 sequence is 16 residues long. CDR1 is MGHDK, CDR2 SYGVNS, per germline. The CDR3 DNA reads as TGTGCCAGCAGTGAATCATGGTGGGACACGAACACTGAAGCTTTCTTT. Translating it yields CASSESWWDTNTEAFF.

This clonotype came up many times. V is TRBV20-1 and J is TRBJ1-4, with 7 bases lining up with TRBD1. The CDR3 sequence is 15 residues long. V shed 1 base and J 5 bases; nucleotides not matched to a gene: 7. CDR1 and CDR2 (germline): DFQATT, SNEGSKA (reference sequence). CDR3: CSARASGQTNEKLFF. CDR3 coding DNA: TGCAGTGCTAGAGCCTCGGGACAGACAAATGAAAAACTGTTTTTT.

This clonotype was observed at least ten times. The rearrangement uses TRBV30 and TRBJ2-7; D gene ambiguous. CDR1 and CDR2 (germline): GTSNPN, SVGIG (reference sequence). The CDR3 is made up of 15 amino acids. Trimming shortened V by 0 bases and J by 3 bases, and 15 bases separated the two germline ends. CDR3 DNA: TGTGCCTGGAGTGTAGGGCATGCCTCCCTCTACGAGCAGTACTTC. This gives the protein CAWSVGHASLYEQYF. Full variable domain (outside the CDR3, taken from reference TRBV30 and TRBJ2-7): SQTIHQWPATLVQPVGSPLSLECTVEGTSNPNLYWYRQAAGRGLQLLFYSVGIGQISSEVPQNLSASRPQDRQFILSSKKLLLSDSGFYLCAWSVGHASLYEQYFGPGTRLTVT.

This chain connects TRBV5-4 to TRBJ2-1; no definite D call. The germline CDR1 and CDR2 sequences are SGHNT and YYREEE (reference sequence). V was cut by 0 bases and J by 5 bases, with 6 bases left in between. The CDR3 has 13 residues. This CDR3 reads CASSLDRHNEQFF. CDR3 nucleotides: TGTGCCAGCAGCTTGGACAGACACAATGAGCAGTTCTTC.

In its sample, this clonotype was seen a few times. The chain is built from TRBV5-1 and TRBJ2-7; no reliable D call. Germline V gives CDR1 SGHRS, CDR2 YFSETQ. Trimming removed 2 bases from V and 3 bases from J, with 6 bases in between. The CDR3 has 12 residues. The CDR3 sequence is CASSFDNYEQYF. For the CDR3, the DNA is TGCGCCAGCAGCTTTGACAACTACGAGCAGTACTTC.

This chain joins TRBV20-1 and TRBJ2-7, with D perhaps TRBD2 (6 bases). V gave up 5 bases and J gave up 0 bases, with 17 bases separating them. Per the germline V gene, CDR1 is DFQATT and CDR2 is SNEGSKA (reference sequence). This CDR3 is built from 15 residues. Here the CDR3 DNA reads TGCAGTGCTTATGAGGGAGGCCCGGGCTCCTACGAGCAGTACTTC. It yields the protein CSAYEGGPGSYEQYF.

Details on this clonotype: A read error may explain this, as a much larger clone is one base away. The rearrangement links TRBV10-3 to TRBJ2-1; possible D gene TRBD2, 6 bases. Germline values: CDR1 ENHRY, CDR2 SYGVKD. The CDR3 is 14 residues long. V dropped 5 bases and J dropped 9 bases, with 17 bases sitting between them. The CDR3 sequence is CAISYFPGSVEQFF. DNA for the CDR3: TGTGCCATCAGTTACTTTCCCGGGAGTGTTGAGCAGTTCTTC.

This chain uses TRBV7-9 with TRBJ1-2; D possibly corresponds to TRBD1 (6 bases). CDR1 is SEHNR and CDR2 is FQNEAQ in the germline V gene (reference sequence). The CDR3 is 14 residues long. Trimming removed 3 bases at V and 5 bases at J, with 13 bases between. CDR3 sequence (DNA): TGTGCCAGCAGCTTCGGGACATCGCTTTATGGCTACACCTTC. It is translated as CASSFGTSLYGYTF. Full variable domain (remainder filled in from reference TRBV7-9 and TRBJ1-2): DTGVSQNPRHKITKRGQNVTFRCDPISEHNRLYWYRQTLGQGPEFLTYFQNEAQLEKSRLLSDRFSAERPKGSFSTLEIQRTEQGDSAMYLCASSFGTSLYGYTFGSGTRLTVV.

The DNA for the CDR3 is TGTGCCAGCAGCCGAAGCCCGGGACTAGCGGGGCAACTAGCCAAAAACATTCAGTACTTC. Its translation: CASSRSPGLAGQLAKNIQYF. The rearrangement uses TRBV3-1 and TRBJ2-4; 13 positions agree with TRBD2. Trimming removed 4 bases from V and 0 bases from J; junction bases left unmatched: 12. The CDR3 is 20 residues long. The germline V gene has CDR1 LGHDT and CDR2 YNNKEL (reference sequence).

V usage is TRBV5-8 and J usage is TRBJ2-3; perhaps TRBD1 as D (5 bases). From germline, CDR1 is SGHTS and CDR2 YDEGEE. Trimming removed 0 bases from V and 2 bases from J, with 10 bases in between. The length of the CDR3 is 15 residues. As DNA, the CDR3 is TGTGCCAGCAGCTTGGGCCTAGGGGACACAGATACGCAGTATTTT. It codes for CASSLGLGDTDTQYF. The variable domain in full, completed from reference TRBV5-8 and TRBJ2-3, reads EAGVTQSPTHLIKTRGQQATLRCSPISGHTSVYWYQQALGLGLQFLLWYDEGEERNRGNFPPRFSGRQFPNYSSELNVNALELEDSALYLCASSLGLGDTDTQYFGPGTRLTVL.

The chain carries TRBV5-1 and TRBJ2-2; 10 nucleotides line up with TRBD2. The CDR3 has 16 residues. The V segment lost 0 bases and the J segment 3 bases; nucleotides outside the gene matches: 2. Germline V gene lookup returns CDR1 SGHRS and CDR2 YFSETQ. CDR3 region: CASSLVAGGYTGELFF. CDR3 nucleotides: TGCGCCAGCAGCTTGGTAGCGGGAGGATACACCGGGGAGCTGTTTTTT.

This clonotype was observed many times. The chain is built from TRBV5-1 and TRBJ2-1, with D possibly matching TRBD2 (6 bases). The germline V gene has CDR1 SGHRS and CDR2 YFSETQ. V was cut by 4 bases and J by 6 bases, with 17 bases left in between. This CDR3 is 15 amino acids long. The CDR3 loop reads CASSDVSGPSNEQFF. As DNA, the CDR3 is TGCGCCAGCAGCGACGTTAGCGGTCCCTCCAATGAGCAGTTCTTC.

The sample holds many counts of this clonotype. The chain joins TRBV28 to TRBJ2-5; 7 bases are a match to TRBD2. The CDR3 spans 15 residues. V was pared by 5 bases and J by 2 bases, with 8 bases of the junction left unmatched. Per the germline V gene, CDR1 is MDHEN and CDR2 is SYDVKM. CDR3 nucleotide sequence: TGTGCCAGCAGTGAACCGGGACTAACTCAAGAGACCCAGTACTTC. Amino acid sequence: CASSEPGLTQETQYF.

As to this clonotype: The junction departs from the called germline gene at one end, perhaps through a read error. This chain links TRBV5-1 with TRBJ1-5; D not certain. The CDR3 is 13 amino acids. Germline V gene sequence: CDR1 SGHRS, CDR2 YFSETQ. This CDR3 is CAGSLEGSQPQHF. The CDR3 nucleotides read TGCGCCGGCAGCTTGGAGGGATCTCAGCCCCAGCATTTT.